These 26 T cell receptor beta chains were all obtained from the same sample, sequenced in a study of cytomegalovirus exposure and HLA in healthy donors. The primer mix had 60 Vbeta and 13 Jbeta primers. Method: immunoSEQ multiplex PCR; TCRdb's copy keeps in-frame clones and lacks some. The sample records 150,000 to 200,000 clones, around 72% being singletons. Sequenced input: PBMCs. These receptors all stem from a man aged 40-49 years in good health and CMV-seropositive.

V gene TRBV5-1 combines with J gene TRBJ2-7, with D perhaps matching TRBD1 (6 bases). The CDR3 consists of 13 residues. Germline CDR1 is SGHRS and CDR2 is YFSETQ. With 4 bases removed from V and 3 bases from J, the gap between germline ends came to 11 bases. CDR3 sequence: CASSLGTNYEQYF. CDR3 bases: TGCGCCAGCAGCCTCGGGACAAACTACGAGCAGTACTTC.

This clone was seen a handful of times. The gene calls are TRBV20-1 and TRBJ1-2; D call uncertain. The CDR3 runs to 11 residues. The germline CDR1 and CDR2 sequences are DFQATT and SNEGSKA (reference sequence). Trimming removed 5 bases at V and 7 bases at J, with 11 bases between. CDR3 in amino acids: CSAYSSSGYTF. DNA of the CDR3: TGCAGTGCTTATTCAAGTAGTGGCTACACCTTC.

This chain links TRBV9 with TRBJ2-7; D is unclear. Looked up from germline, CDR1 is SGDLS and CDR2 is YYNGEE. The CDR3 extends over 15 amino acids. V lost 4 bases to trimming and J lost 2 bases, with 16 bases between them. The CDR3 loop reads CASSPRRVETYEQYF. Written as DNA, the CDR3 is TGTGCCAGCAGCCCCCGTAGAGTGGAGACCTACGAGCAGTACTTC.

The rearrangement links TRBV9 to TRBJ2-2; D not resolved. CDR1 is SGDLS and CDR2 is YYNGEE in the germline V gene. Between the trimmed V and J ends, which lost 0 bases and 0 bases, there was a span of 6 bases. This CDR3 region has 15 residues. The CDR3 here is CASSVVASNTGELFF. The CDR3 coding sequence is TGTGCCAGCAGCGTAGTGGCCTCGAACACCGGGGAGCTGTTTTTT. The variable domain in full, with the rest retrieved from reference TRBV9 and TRBJ2-2, is DSGVTQTPKHLITATGQRVTLRCSPRSGDLSVYWYQQSLDQGLQFLIQYYNGEERAKGNILERFSAQQFPDLHSELNLSSLELGDSALYFCASSVVASNTGELFFGEGSRLTVL.

CDR3 coding DNA: TGTGCCAGCAGCGATCTTAACGGGGGGAGAACTGAAGCTTTCTTT. This sequence encodes CASSDLNGGRTEAFF. The chain couples TRBV9 to TRBJ1-1; the D gene is possibly TRBD1 (5 bases). This CDR3 comprises 15 residues. V was shortened by 3 bases and J by 5 bases, with 17 bases between the two germline ends. Germline CDR1 SGDLS, CDR2 YYNGEE.

This chain links TRBV7-2 with TRBJ2-2, with 7 bases lining up with TRBD1. Germline V lookup: CDR1 SGHTA, CDR2 FQGNSA. The CDR3 is made up of 16 amino acids. Trimming removed 1 base from V and 5 bases from J; junction bases left unmatched: 7. CDR3 sequence: CASSLEGQGVTGELFF. The CDR3 DNA reads TGTGCCAGCAGCTTAGAAGGGCAGGGGGTAACCGGGGAGCTGTTTTTT.

The V gene is TRBV5-6, the J gene TRBJ1-1; D might be TRBD1 (5 bases). This CDR3 is 14 amino acids long. The ends were cut back, 0 bases at V and 0 bases at J, with 6 bases in the middle. The V gene's germline CDR1 is SGHDT and CDR2 YYEEEE. The chain's CDR3 is CASSLEGLNTEAFF. The CDR3, as DNA: TGTGCCAGCAGCTTGGAGGGGTTGAACACTGAAGCTTTCTTT.

The rearrangement uses TRBV10-3 and TRBJ1-3, with a weak D call TRBD1 (6 bases). Germline CDR1 is ENHRY and CDR2 is SYGVKD. V gave up 4 bases and J gave up 0 bases, with 10 bases separating them. The CDR3 has 15 residues. The CDR3 here is CAISAGTFSGNTIYF. DNA for the CDR3: TGTGCCATCAGTGCAGGGACATTCTCTGGAAACACCATATATTTT.

V usage is TRBV28 and J usage is TRBJ2-1; 8 positions match TRBD1. The CDR3 has 14 amino acids. V trimming: 7 bases; J trimming: 8 bases; junction bases outside the gene matches: 10. CDR1 and CDR2 from the germline V gene are MDHEN and SYDVKM. In nucleotides, the CDR3 is TGTGCCAGCAAGAGGGACAGGTGGAATCATGAGCAGTTCTTC. This gives the protein CASKRDRWNHEQFF.

This chain's CDR3 is CASSGTALSNEQFF. CDR3 DNA: TGTGCCAGCAGCGGGACTGCCTTATCAAATGAGCAGTTCTTC. The V call is TRBV9, the J call TRBJ2-1, with D possibly TRBD2 on 5 matching bases. V was shortened by 3 bases and J by 7 bases, with 14 bases between the two germline ends. The CDR3 contains 14 residues. CDR1 and CDR2 (germline): SGDLS, YYNGEE.

Worth noting for this clone: Other DNA sequences from this sample encode an identical CDR3 as well. The CDR3 DNA follows: TGTGCCAGCAGCGTGGAGGGAGGTAATCAGCCCCAGCATTTT. It yields the protein CASSVEGGNQPQHF. The chain recombines TRBV9 with TRBJ1-5, with no clear D. Deletions cut 2 bases from V and 4 bases from J, with 10 bases between. Germline CDR1 reads SGDLS; CDR2 reads YYNGEE. The CDR3 runs 14 residues.

The rearrangement links TRBV27 to TRBJ1-5; TRBD1 matches at 10 bases. Germline CDR1 MNHEY, CDR2 SMNVEV (reference sequence). CDR3 length equals 15 residues. Trimming took 3 bases from V and 2 from J; bases not matched to a gene: 1. The DNA for the CDR3 is TGTGCCAGCAGTTTGGGGACAGGGGGCAATCAGCCCCAGCATTTT. It is translated as CASSLGTGGNQPQHF.

The chain uses TRBV10-3 and TRBJ2-7; perhaps TRBD2 as D (6 bases). V was pared by 8 bases and J by 8 bases, with 13 bases between. Germline loops: CDR1 ENHRY, CDR2 SYGVKD. The CDR3 loop spans 11 amino acids. This CDR3 is CAISNGGKQYF. The CDR3 DNA is TGTGCCATCTCGAACGGGGGAAAGCAGTACTTC.

The V and J genes are TRBV7-9 and TRBJ2-7; TRBD1 matches at 8 bases. The CDR3 totals 14 residues. V lost 5 bases to trimming and J lost 2 bases; unmatched junction nucleotides: 5. CDR1 and CDR2 (germline): SEHNR, FQNEAQ (reference sequence). This CDR3 is CASSGQDRAYEQYF. CDR3 nucleotides: TGTGCCAGCAGCGGACAGGACAGGGCCTACGAGCAGTACTTC.

The chain recombines TRBV4-2 with TRBJ2-5; the match to TRBD2 covers 11 bases. The trim removed 0 bases at V and 11 bases at J, leaving 14 bases unmatched. CDR1 is LGHNA and CDR2 is YNFKEQ in the germline V gene. The CDR3 consists of 17 residues. The DNA for the CDR3 is TGTGCCAGCAGCCAAGAGGGACTAGCGGACCAAACCCGAGGGCAGTACTTC. Translated, it gives CASSQEGLADQTRGQYF.

In its sample, this clone ranks as medium-sized. CDR3: CASSPSTGSSYNEQFF. In DNA form, the CDR3 reads TGTGCCAGCAGTCCCTCCACGGGAAGCTCCTACAATGAGCAGTTCTTC. This chain uses TRBV6-6 with TRBJ2-1; weak D call: TRBD2 (5 bases). The CDR3 contains 16 residues. Germline assignment: CDR1 MNHNY and CDR2 SVGAGI (reference sequence). V lost 5 bases and J 0 bases, leaving 14 bases between the germline ends.

In this sample, this clone turned up a few times. V usage is TRBV5-5 and J usage is TRBJ1-2, with TRBD1 matching over 8 bases. V dropped 1 base and J dropped 8; count of bases not matched to a gene: 7. The CDR3 is made up of 14 amino acids. CDR1 is SGHKS, CDR2 YYEKEE, per germline (reference sequence). CDR3 nucleotides: TGTGCCAGCAGCTTGACTCAGGGGGCTGGAGGCTACACCTTC. Translating gives CASSLTQGAGGYTF. Drawing the rest from reference TRBV5-5 and TRBJ1-2, the complete variable domain is DAGVTQSPTHLIKTRGQQVTLRCSPISGHKSVSWYQQVLGQGPQFIFQYYEKEERGRGNFPDRFSARQFPNYSSELNVNALLLGDSALYLCASSLTQGAGGYTFGSGTRLTVV.

The sample holds a few counts of this clone. The V call is TRBV7-8, the J call TRBJ2-5; the D gene is possibly TRBD1 (5 bases). Trimming removed 5 bases from V and 2 bases from J, with 9 bases in between. This CDR3 is 13 amino acids long. The germline CDR1 and CDR2 sequences are SGHVS and FQNEAQ. CDR3 sequence (DNA): TGTGCCAGCAGCCCAGGACAACAAGAGACCCAGTACTTC. This sequence encodes CASSPGQQETQYF.

This clone came up a few times. The V gene is TRBV7-2, the J gene TRBJ1-2; a weak D match, TRBD1 (6 bases). The germline V gene has CDR1 SGHTA and CDR2 FQGNSA. Trimming shortened V by 5 bases and J by 5 bases, and 15 bases separated the two germline ends. There are 14 residues in the CDR3. Written as DNA, the CDR3 is TGTGCCAGCAGCCGGGGCGGGGGGGCATATGGCTACACCTTC. Its protein product is CASSRGGGAYGYTF.

A single count supports this clone. This chain joins TRBV30 and TRBJ2-3, with 13 bases fitting TRBD2. This CDR3 is built from 15 residues. Trimming at V came to 4 bases and at J to 4 bases, leaving 5 bases not matched to a gene. From germline, CDR1 is GTSNPN and CDR2 SVGIG (reference sequence). CDR3: CAWKGLAGASDTQYF. The CDR3 nucleotides read TGTGCCTGGAAAGGACTAGCGGGGGCATCAGATACGCAGTATTTT.

This clone was counted a few times. The chain combines TRBV6-1 with TRBJ1-1; TRBD1 matches 7 bases. V was clipped by 6 bases and J by 10 bases; unmatched bases: 14. Germline V gene lookup returns CDR1 MNHNS and CDR2 SASEGT. The length of the CDR3 is 14 residues. The CDR3 DNA follows: TGTGCCAGCAGCGAGCTATTTCAGGGGGGTCGAGCTTTCTTT. Translating it yields CASSELFQGGRAFF.

This clone has just a few counts. V gene TRBV4-2 combines with J gene TRBJ2-7, with TRBD2 matching over 7 bases. CDR3 length equals 16 residues. In germline, CDR1 is LGHNA, CDR2 YNFKEQ. The V and J ends lost 0 bases and 2 bases, in that order; junction bases with no gene match: 7. The DNA for the CDR3 is TGTGCCAGCAGCCAAGATTCGGACGGGAGGACCTACGAGCAGTACTTC. It is translated as CASSQDSDGRTYEQYF.

The chain joins TRBV7-9 to TRBJ2-2, with D perhaps matching TRBD1 (7 bases). Trimming shortened V by 1 base and J by 9 bases, and 15 bases separated the two germline ends. From germline, CDR1 is SEHNR and CDR2 FQNEAQ (reference sequence). The CDR3 is made up of 15 amino acids. CDR3 nucleotide sequence: TGTGCCAGCAGCTTAGGTGGCCAGGGGGGCCGGGAGCTGTTTTTT. Amino acid sequence: CASSLGGQGGRELFF.

The chain couples TRBV7-2 to TRBJ1-2; TRBD1 matches 11 bases. The germline CDR1 and CDR2 sequences are SGHTA and FQGNSA. V lost 5 bases, J lost 8 bases, and 10 bases stayed unmatched. The CDR3 is 15 residues long. Here the CDR3 DNA reads TGTGCCAGCAGCCCGGGACAGGGGGGAGTAGGGGGCTACACCTTC. It codes for CASSPGQGGVGGYTF.

This clone occurred a few times. J is TRBJ1-3 and V is TRBV7-8; 8 nucleotides agree with TRBD1. The germline V gene has CDR1 SGHVS and CDR2 FQNEAQ. J gave up 1 base and V 1 base, and 6 bases lay outside the gene matches. This CDR3 spans 17 amino acids. The CDR3 loop is CASSLVTDRVSGNTIYF. The CDR3 DNA sequence: TGTGCCAGCAGCTTAGTAACGGACAGGGTGTCTGGAAACACCATATATTTT.

The chain uses TRBV19 and TRBJ1-2, with TRBD1 matching 8 bases. Germline CDR1 and CDR2: LNHDA and SQIVND (reference sequence). This CDR3 region has 12 residues. Trimming at V came to 8 bases and at J to 5 bases, leaving 4 bases not matched to a gene. CDR3 DNA sequence: TGTGCCAGTCAAACAGGGGGTTATGGCTACACCTTC. It is translated as CASQTGGYGYTF.